The clone carrying this TCR beta chain appeared a few times. Its specificity is unknown. 5'RACE template switching produced TCR cDNA carrying a universal primer site and UMIs. Each CDR3 protein is one row after TCRdb ran MiXCR on the 5' RACE reads. The table has approximately 300,000 distinct CDR3 sequences, about 9.5% seen once; the top ten hold about a sixth. V lost 1 base and J lost 6; bases outside the gene matches: 6. Germline CDR1 SGHTA, CDR2 FQGTGA. The CDR3 is made up of 16 amino acids. The data were obtained in a study of T cells after yellow fever vaccination. Broader study findings: Post-booster repertoires contained most primary-vaccination clones again (around 97% CD4, 85% to 90% CD8). Clonotypes found in both CD4 and CD8 compartments made up a small share.

The chain joins TRBV7-3 to TRBJ2-3; 11 bases fit TRBD2. The specimen comprised PBMCs, sampled on the day of the first yellow fever vaccination. The clonotype originates from a man younger than 35 who received the YFV17D yellow fever vaccine. The CDR3 here is CASSLISGGVTDTQYF. The DNA of the CDR3 is TGTGCCAGCAGCTTAATTAGCGGGGGGGTCACGGATACGCAGTATTTT. Together with reference TRBV7-3 and TRBJ2-3, the CDR3 gives the full variable domain: GAGVSQTPSNKVTEKGKYVELRCDPISGHTALYWYRQSLGQGPEFLIYFQGTGAADDSGLPNDRFFAVRPEGSVSTLKIQRTERGDSAVYLCASSLISGGVTDTQYFGPGTRLTVL.